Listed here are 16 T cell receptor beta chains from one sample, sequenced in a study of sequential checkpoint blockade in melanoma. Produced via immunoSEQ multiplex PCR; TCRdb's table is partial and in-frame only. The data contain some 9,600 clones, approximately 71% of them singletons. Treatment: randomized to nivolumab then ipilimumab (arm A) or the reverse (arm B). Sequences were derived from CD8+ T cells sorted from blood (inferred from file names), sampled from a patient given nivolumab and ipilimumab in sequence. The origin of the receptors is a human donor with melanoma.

The CDR3: CASFGLAGERVSYEQYF. The CDR3, as DNA: TGTGCCAGTTTCGGGCTAGCGGGAGAAAGGGTCTCCTACGAGCAGTACTTC. The J gene is TRBJ2-5, the V gene TRBV28; the match to TRBD2 covers 10 bases. The DNA end lines up better with TRBJ2-7; the J call may be wrong. Germline-derived CDR1 and CDR2 are MDHEN and SYDVKM. This CDR3 spans 17 amino acids.

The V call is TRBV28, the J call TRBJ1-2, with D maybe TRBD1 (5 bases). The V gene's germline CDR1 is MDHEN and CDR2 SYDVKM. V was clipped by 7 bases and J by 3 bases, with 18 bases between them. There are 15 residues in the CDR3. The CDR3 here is CASMPGHSTDYGYTF. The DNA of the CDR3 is TGTGCCAGCATGCCAGGACACAGTACGGACTATGGCTACACCTTC.

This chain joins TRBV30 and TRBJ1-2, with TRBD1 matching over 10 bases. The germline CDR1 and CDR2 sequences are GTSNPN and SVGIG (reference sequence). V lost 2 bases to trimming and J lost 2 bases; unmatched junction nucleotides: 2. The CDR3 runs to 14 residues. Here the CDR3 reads CAWSPTGGNYGYTF. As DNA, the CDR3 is TGTGCCTGGAGTCCGACAGGGGGCAACTATGGCTACACCTTC.

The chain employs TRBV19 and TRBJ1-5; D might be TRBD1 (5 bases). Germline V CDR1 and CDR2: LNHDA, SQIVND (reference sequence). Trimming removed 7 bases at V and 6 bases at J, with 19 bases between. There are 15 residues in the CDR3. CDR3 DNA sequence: TGTGCCAGTACCACGGGACTCCCGTACGGTCAGCCCCAGCATTTT. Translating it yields CASTTGLPYGQPQHF.

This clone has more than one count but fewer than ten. CDR3: CASSQKQVLGYGYTF. The CDR3 region has the DNA TGTGCCAGCAGCCAAAAACAGGTCCTGGGCTATGGCTACACCTTC. The V and J genes are TRBV27 and TRBJ1-2; TRBD1 is a possible D gene (5 bases). The germline CDR1 and CDR2 sequences are MNHEY and SMNVEV (reference sequence). Trimming removed 6 bases at V and 4 bases at J, with 18 bases between. CDR3 length: 15 amino acids.

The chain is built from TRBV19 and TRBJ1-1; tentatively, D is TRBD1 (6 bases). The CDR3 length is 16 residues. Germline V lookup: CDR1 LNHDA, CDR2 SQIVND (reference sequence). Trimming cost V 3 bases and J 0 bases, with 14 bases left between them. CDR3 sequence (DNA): TGTGCCAGTAGTATCCCACAAACAGGGATGAACACTGAAGCTTTCTTT. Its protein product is CASSIPQTGMNTEAFF.

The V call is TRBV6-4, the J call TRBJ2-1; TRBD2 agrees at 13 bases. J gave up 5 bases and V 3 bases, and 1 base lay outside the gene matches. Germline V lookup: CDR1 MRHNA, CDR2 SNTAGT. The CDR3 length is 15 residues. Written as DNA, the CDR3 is TGTGCCAGCAGTGAAGGGACTAGCGGGGACAATGAGCAGTTCTTC. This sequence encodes CASSEGTSGDNEQFF.

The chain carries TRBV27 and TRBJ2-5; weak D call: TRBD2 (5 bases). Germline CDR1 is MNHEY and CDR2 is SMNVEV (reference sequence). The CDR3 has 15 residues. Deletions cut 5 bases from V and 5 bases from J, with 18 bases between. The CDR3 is CASSPTSGLFETQYF. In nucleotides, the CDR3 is TGTGCCAGCAGTCCGACGTCGGGGTTGTTCGAGACCCAGTACTTC.

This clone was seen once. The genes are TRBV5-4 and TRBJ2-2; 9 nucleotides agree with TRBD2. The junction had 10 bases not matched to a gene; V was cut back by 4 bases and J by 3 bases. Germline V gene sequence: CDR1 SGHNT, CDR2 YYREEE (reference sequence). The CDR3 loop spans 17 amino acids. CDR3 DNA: TGTGCCAGCAGCCCTTTGGGCGGGAGGGCCGACACCGGGGAGCTGTTTTTT. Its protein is CASSPLGGRADTGELFF.

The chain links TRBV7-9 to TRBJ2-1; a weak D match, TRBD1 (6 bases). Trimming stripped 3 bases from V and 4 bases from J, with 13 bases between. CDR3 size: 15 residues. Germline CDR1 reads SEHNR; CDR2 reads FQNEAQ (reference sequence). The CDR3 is CASSLPRGRYNEQFF. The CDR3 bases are TGTGCCAGCAGCTTGCCCAGGGGCCGATACAATGAGCAGTTCTTC.

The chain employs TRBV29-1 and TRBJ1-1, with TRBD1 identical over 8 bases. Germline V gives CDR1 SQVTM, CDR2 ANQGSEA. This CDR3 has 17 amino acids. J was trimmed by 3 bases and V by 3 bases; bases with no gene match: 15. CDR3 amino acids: CSVEVPETGEVYTEAFF. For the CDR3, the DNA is TGCAGCGTTGAGGTGCCCGAGACAGGGGAAGTGTACACTGAAGCTTTCTTT.

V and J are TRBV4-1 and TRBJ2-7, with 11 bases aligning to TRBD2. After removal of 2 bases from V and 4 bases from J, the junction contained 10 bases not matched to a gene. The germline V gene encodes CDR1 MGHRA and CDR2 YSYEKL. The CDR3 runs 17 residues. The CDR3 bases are TGCGCCAGCAGCCAACTAGCGGGAGGAGGGAGTTTATACGAGCAGTACTTC. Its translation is CASSQLAGGGSLYEQYF.

The CDR3 nucleotides read TGCAGCGTTGAAGGAACCCAACAGAACACTGAAGCTTTCTTT. This translates into CSVEGTQQNTEAFF. The J gene is TRBJ1-1, the V gene TRBV29-1; D gene ambiguous. With 1 base removed from V and 1 base from J, the gap between germline ends came to 10 bases. This CDR3 is 14 amino acids long. Germline lookup yields CDR1 SQVTM and CDR2 ANQGSEA.

The DNA for the CDR3 is TGTGCCAGCAGCCAAGTCGAACAGAACTACGAGCAGTACTTC. It encodes CASSQVEQNYEQYF. This chain links TRBV4-2 with TRBJ2-7; D is uncertain. Trimming stripped 1 base from V and 3 bases from J, with 10 bases between. The CDR3 totals 14 residues. Germline-derived CDR1 and CDR2 are LGHNA and YNFKEQ.

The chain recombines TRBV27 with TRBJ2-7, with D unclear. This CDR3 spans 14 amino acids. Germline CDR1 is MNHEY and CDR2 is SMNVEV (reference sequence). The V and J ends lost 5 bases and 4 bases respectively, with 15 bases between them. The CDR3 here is CASSAGLELYEQYF. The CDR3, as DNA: TGTGCCAGCAGTGCCGGTCTGGAGCTATACGAGCAGTACTTC.

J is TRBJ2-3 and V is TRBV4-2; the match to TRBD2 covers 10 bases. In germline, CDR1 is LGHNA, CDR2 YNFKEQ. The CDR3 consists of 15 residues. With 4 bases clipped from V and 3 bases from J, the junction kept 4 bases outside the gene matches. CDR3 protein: CASSLSGRRTDTQYF. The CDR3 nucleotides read TGTGCCAGCAGCCTTAGCGGGAGGAGGACAGATACGCAGTATTTT.